The 28 T cell receptor beta chains presented below share a single source sample, sequenced in a study of control samples from healthy donors and cancer patients. Sequenced by immunoSEQ multiplex PCR; TCRdb stores in-frame clones only, minus some. The profile shows 150,000 to 200,000 clones, around 91% of them singletons. Input material: blood. The receptors shown here come from a woman between 50 and 59 years old in good health.

This clone appeared once. This chain joins TRBV3-1 (or the pseudogene TRBV3-2) and TRBJ1-3, with a weak D call TRBD1 (6 bases). Germline CDR1 and CDR2: LGHDT and YNNKEL (reference sequence). Trimming removed 0 bases from V and 2 bases from J, with 17 bases in between. This CDR3 is built from 18 residues. CDR3 protein: CASSQDGTSITAGNTIYF. CDR3 DNA: TGTGCCAGCAGCCAAGATGGGACAAGTATAACGGCTGGAAACACCATATATTTT.

The chain has TRBV29-1 and TRBJ1-1; the D gene is possibly TRBD1 (6 bases). The CDR3 consists of 11 residues. Per the germline V gene, CDR1 is SQVTM and CDR2 is ANQGSEA. V was cut by 6 bases and J by 8 bases, with 13 bases left in between. CDR3 loop: CSVTGTLEAFF. The CDR3 DNA reads TGCAGCGTGACCGGGACACTGGAAGCTTTCTTT.

In its sample, this clone was seen once. This chain uses TRBV6-2 or TRBV6-3 with TRBJ2-5; 11 bases line up with TRBD1. Looked up from germline, CDR1 is MNHEY and CDR2 is SVGEGT. V was clipped by 4 bases and J by 6 bases; unmatched bases: 7. The CDR3 sequence is 15 residues long. CDR3 residues: CASSSWTGGSKTQYF. CDR3 sequence (DNA): TGTGCCAGCAGTTCTTGGACAGGGGGCTCGAAGACCCAGTACTTC.

This chain uses TRBV14 with TRBJ1-2; D is undetermined. The CDR3 loop spans 13 amino acids. V was pared by 3 bases and J by 13 bases, with 18 bases between. Germline assignment: CDR1 SGHDN and CDR2 FVKESK. This CDR3 is CASSQTTVSRGTF. In DNA, the CDR3 is TGTGCCAGCAGCCAGACTACCGTTAGCCGGGGCACCTTC.

The chain couples TRBV9 to TRBJ2-7; 7 bases map to TRBD2. In germline, CDR1 is SGDLS, CDR2 YYNGEE. The CDR3 runs to 13 residues. V lost 7 bases to trimming and J lost 0 bases; unmatched junction nucleotides: 4. In DNA form, the CDR3 reads TGTGCCAGCTCCGGGGGGAACTCCTACGAGCAGTACTTC. Translated, it gives CASSGGNSYEQYF.

The CDR3 coding sequence is TGTGCCAGCCTCGACAGGACGAACACCGGGGAGCTGTTTTTT. Translated: CASLDRTNTGELFF. V is TRBV6-5 and J is TRBJ2-2, with a possible D match to TRBD1 (6 bases). V lost 8 bases and J 0 bases, leaving 10 bases between the germline ends. CDR1 and CDR2 from the germline V gene are MNHEY and SVGAGI. This CDR3 is built from 14 residues.

This chain links TRBV18 with TRBJ2-7, with TRBD1 identical over 8 bases. The CDR3 is 14 amino acids. Germline V gene sequence: CDR1 KGHSH, CDR2 LQKENI. The V segment lost 3 bases and the J segment 3 bases; nucleotides outside the gene matches: 4. The CDR3 DNA is TGTGCCAGCTCACCGTTGACAGGGGACTACGAGCAGTACTTC. It encodes CASSPLTGDYEQYF.

The chain uses TRBV5-1 and TRBJ2-5, with a possible D match to TRBD2 (5 bases). CDR3 length: 15 amino acids. Trimming removed 2 bases at V and 1 base at J, with 12 bases between. CDR1 is SGHRS and CDR2 is YFSETQ in the germline V gene. This chain's CDR3 is CASSLGPGIQETQYF. The CDR3, as DNA: TGCGCCAGCAGCTTAGGTCCGGGGATCCAAGAGACCCAGTACTTC.

This chain joins TRBV28 and TRBJ2-1; TRBD2 is a possible D gene (6 bases). Germline lookup yields CDR1 MDHEN and CDR2 SYDVKM. V dropped 8 bases and J dropped 2 bases, with 16 bases sitting between them. This CDR3 contains 15 residues. CDR3 nucleotide sequence: TGTGCCAGCTCACGCTCGGGCGGGACCTACAATGAGCAGTTCTTC. This gives the protein CASSRSGGTYNEQFF.

This chain connects TRBV2 to TRBJ1-5; tentatively, D is TRBD1 (5 bases). The germline V and J ends were trimmed by 4 bases and 16 bases, with 20 bases remaining between them. Germline CDR1 reads SNHLY; CDR2 reads FYNNEI. The CDR3 has 13 amino acids. The chain's CDR3 is CASSGGYQARGHF. CDR3 DNA: TGTGCCAGCAGTGGGGGGTACCAGGCTCGGGGACATTTT.

The chain joins TRBV13 to TRBJ2-5, with D tentatively TRBD2 (5 bases). Germline CDR1 and CDR2: PRHDT and FYEKMQ (reference sequence). The CDR3 is 16 residues long. V was trimmed by 5 bases and J by 4 bases, leaving 20 bases between them. CDR3 residues: CASSARGAELAETQYF. CDR3 sequence (DNA): TGTGCCAGCAGCGCCCGGGGAGCCGAGCTCGCAGAGACCCAGTACTTC.

The sample holds one count of this clone. This chain connects TRBV30 to TRBJ1-1; TRBD1 is a possible D gene (6 bases). Germline loops: CDR1 GTSNPN, CDR2 SVGIG (reference sequence). This CDR3 contains 13 residues. Trimming left V 2 bases short and J 8 bases short, with 15 bases between. CDR3 loop: CAWSRSSGAEAFF. CDR3 coding DNA: TGTGCCTGGAGTAGGTCTTCAGGGGCCGAAGCTTTCTTT. The complete variable domain, with remaining parts taken from reference TRBV30 and TRBJ1-1, reads SQTIHQWPATLVQPVGSPLSLECTVEGTSNPNLYWYRQAAGRGLQLLFYSVGIGQISSEVPQNLSASRPQDRQFILSSKKLLLSDSGFYLCAWSRSSGAEAFFGQGTRLTVV.

The chain uses TRBV6-2 or TRBV6-3 and TRBJ1-5, with no clear D. The CDR3 has 15 residues. The germline CDR1 and CDR2 sequences are MNHEY and SVGEGT. Trimming shortened V by 2 bases and J by 3 bases, and 11 bases separated the two germline ends. CDR3 DNA: TGTGCCAGCAGTTACGGCGTACCGTACAATCAGCCCCAGCATTTT. It encodes CASSYGVPYNQPQHF.

The rearrangement links TRBV7-2 to TRBJ1-4; TRBD1 matches 9 bases. Germline V gives CDR1 SGHTA, CDR2 FQGNSA. This CDR3 spans 14 amino acids. The trim removed 5 bases at V and 6 bases at J, leaving 4 bases unmatched. The CDR3 protein is CASSPRTGDEKLFF. In nucleotides, the CDR3 is TGTGCCAGCAGCCCCCGGACAGGGGATGAAAAACTGTTTTTT.

This clone was detected a few times. The chain joins TRBV5-5 to TRBJ1-3, with 7 bases fitting TRBD1. The CDR3 runs to 16 residues. Germline V gives CDR1 SGHKS, CDR2 YYEKEE (reference sequence). Germline trimming cut 2 bases from V and 2 bases from J; bases unmatched to any gene: 7. CDR3 residues: CASSFQGGRTGNTIYF. The CDR3 nucleotides read TGTGCCAGCAGCTTCCAAGGGGGCAGGACTGGAAACACCATATATTTT. The whole variable domain, remainder taken from reference TRBV5-5 and TRBJ1-3, is DAGVTQSPTHLIKTRGQQVTLRCSPISGHKSVSWYQQVLGQGPQFIFQYYEKEERGRGNFPDRFSARQFPNYSSELNVNALLLGDSALYLCASSFQGGRTGNTIYFGEGSWLTVV.

This chain links TRBV19 with TRBJ1-5, with unresolved D. V lost 3 bases and J 9 bases, leaving 18 bases between the germline ends. CDR1 and CDR2 (germline): LNHDA, SQIVND (reference sequence). There are 15 residues in the CDR3. CDR3 DNA sequence: TGTGCCAGTAGTATTTCCCGAGGGATGTCATGGCCCCAGCATTTT. This encodes CASSISRGMSWPQHF.

The chain uses TRBV28 and TRBJ1-4; D perhaps matches TRBD1 (6 bases). CDR3 length: 14 amino acids. V lost 6 bases to trimming and J lost 5 bases, with 13 bases between them. The germline gives CDR1 MDHEN, CDR2 SYDVKM. CDR3 region: CASSGGLYNEKLFF. The CDR3, as DNA: TGTGCCAGCAGCGGGGGGCTATACAATGAAAAACTGTTTTTT.

V and J are TRBV3-1 (or the pseudogene TRBV3-2) and TRBJ2-5; 8 nucleotides align to TRBD1. CDR1 and CDR2 (germline): LGHDT, YNNKEL (reference sequence). The CDR3 is 14 amino acids. J was trimmed by 5 bases and V by 4 bases; bases with no gene match: 6. CDR3 sequence: CASSRTGSGETQYF. For the CDR3, the DNA is TGTGCCAGCAGCCGGACAGGGTCGGGGGAGACCCAGTACTTC.

The chain employs TRBV7-3 and TRBJ2-3; 11 bases are a match to TRBD2. Unmatched junction bases numbered 4, after V lost 3 bases and J lost 2 bases. Germline-derived CDR1 and CDR2 are SGHTA and FQGTGA. This CDR3 contains 16 residues. CDR3 residues: CASSLTSGALTDTQYF. DNA of the CDR3: TGTGCCAGCAGCTTGACTAGCGGGGCTCTCACAGATACGCAGTATTTT.

This chain links TRBV7-3 with TRBJ1-1; tentative D call: TRBD1 (5 bases). Germline V CDR1 and CDR2: SGHTA, FQGTGA. Trimming shortened V by 1 base and J by 5 bases, and 14 bases separated the two germline ends. The CDR3 consists of 15 residues. CDR3 in amino acids: CASSLMIRGRTEAFF. DNA of the CDR3: TGTGCCAGCAGCTTAATGATAAGGGGACGGACTGAAGCTTTCTTT.

V gene TRBV12-3 or TRBV12-4 combines with J gene TRBJ1-2; D not resolved. Trimming stripped 7 bases from V and 7 bases from J, with 13 bases between. This CDR3 region has 12 residues. CDR3 bases: TGTGCCAGCACGGATTTGGTGGGTGGCTACACCTTC. Translation: CASTDLVGGYTF.

This rearrangement joins TRBV4-3 to TRBJ1-2; TRBD1 might be the D (5 bases). V was cut by 1 base and J by 7 bases, with 10 bases left in between. The CDR3 sequence is 13 residues long. CDR1 is LGHNA, CDR2 YSLEER, per germline. The CDR3 is CASSQVGGVGYTF. The CDR3 DNA follows: TGCGCCAGCAGCCAAGTTGGAGGGGTTGGCTACACCTTC.

This clone was counted a single time. The CDR3 here is CASSAWTGPNTGELFF. The DNA for the CDR3 is TGTGCCAGCAGCGCTTGGACAGGGCCGAACACCGGGGAGCTGTTTTTT. V gene TRBV9 combines with J gene TRBJ2-2; 8 bases agree with TRBD1. Germline V lookup: CDR1 SGDLS, CDR2 YYNGEE. V shed 3 bases, J shed 0 bases, and the junction held 4 bases outside the gene matches. This CDR3 has 16 residues.

The chain is built from TRBV5-1 and TRBJ1-1; tentatively, D is TRBD1 (6 bases). Trimming shortened V by 3 bases and J by 0 bases, and 12 bases separated the two germline ends. The CDR3 has 15 residues. CDR1 SGHRS and CDR2 YFSETQ come from the germline V gene. CDR3 protein: CASSSQGFLNTEAFF. The CDR3 DNA is TGCGCCAGCAGCTCCCAGGGGTTTCTGAACACTGAAGCTTTCTTT.

The chain has TRBV2 and TRBJ2-7; TRBD2 agrees at 11 bases. V trimming: 6 bases; J trimming: 3 bases; junction bases outside the gene matches: 7. CDR1 is SNHLY and CDR2 is FYNNEI in the germline V gene. The CDR3 contains 15 residues. The chain's CDR3 is CASRALAGAFYEQYF. The CDR3 DNA is TGTGCCAGCAGGGCACTAGCGGGAGCGTTCTACGAGCAGTACTTC.

Written as DNA, the CDR3 is TGTGCCAGCAGTCCAAGGGGAGTGGGCTCCTACAATGAGCAGTTCTTC. Translated: CASSPRGVGSYNEQFF. The V call is TRBV6-2 or TRBV6-3, the J call TRBJ2-1, with D tentatively TRBD1 or TRBD2 (5 bases each). The CDR3 totals 16 residues. V was cut by 5 bases and J by 0 bases, with 14 bases left in between. The germline V gene has CDR1 MNHEY and CDR2 SVGEGT.

The CDR3 nucleotides read TGTGCCAGCAGCCGAGCGGGTAGCGGGACGTACGAGCAGTACTTC. Its translation: CASSRAGSGTYEQYF. The chain combines TRBV28 with TRBJ2-7; 8 nucleotides line up with TRBD2. The germline CDR1 and CDR2 sequences are MDHEN and SYDVKM. The CDR3 has 15 residues. Trimming cost V 6 bases and J 4 bases; bases outside gene matches: 11.

The genes are TRBV14 and TRBJ2-7, with 8 bases that match TRBD1. Germline V lookup: CDR1 SGHDN, CDR2 FVKESK. The CDR3 length is 15 residues. Unmatched junction bases numbered 5, after V lost 4 bases and J lost 0 bases. In nucleotides, the CDR3 is TGTGCCAGCAGCCTTAGACAGGGGAGCTCCTACGAGCAGTACTTC. This codes for CASSLRQGSSYEQYF. Full variable domain (missing parts from reference TRBV14 and TRBJ2-7): EAGVTQFPSHSVIEKGQTVTLRCDPISGHDNLYWYRRVMGKEIKFLLHFVKESKQDESGMPNNRFLAERTGGTYSTLKVQPAELEDSGVYFCASSLRQGSSYEQYFGPGTRLTVT.